This passage covers 2 T cell receptor beta chains from one sample sequenced in a study of healthy donors' naive CD4 and CD8 T cells. TCR libraries were built from roughly 0.5 ug of total RNA by linear amplification. TCRdb processed the reads anew with MiXCR; each CDR3 protein has one entry. The sample yields roughly 200,000 distinct CDR3 sequences, nearly 75% seen once. The sample consisted of naive CD4+ and CD8+ T cells sorted from blood, pooled from several donors. The receptors were gathered from a pool of human donors in good health; the sample pools cells from several healthy donors.

This CDR3 is CSVEGRGKYQETQYF. Here the CDR3 DNA reads TGCAGCGTTGAAGGCAGGGGCAAGTACCAAGAGACCCAGTACTTC. The chain couples TRBV29-1 to TRBJ2-5; D might be TRBD1 (6 bases). This CDR3 has 15 amino acids. Germline loops: CDR1 SQVTM, CDR2 ANQGSEA. Trimming took 1 base from V and 0 from J, leaving 12 bases between them.

This clonotype has just one count. This chain uses TRBV19 with TRBJ2-1; possibly TRBD1 or TRBD2 for D (5 bases each). Germline V CDR1 and CDR2: LNHDA, SQIVND (reference sequence). V was shortened by 7 bases and J by 5 bases, with 24 bases between the two germline ends. CDR3 length: 17 amino acids. In DNA form, the CDR3 reads TGTGCCAGTACCCAAACCACCGGGGCCCGGGCGAACAATGAGCAGTTCTTC. It translates to CASTQTTGARANNEQFF.